What follows is one T cell receptor beta chain and its context. The antigen remains undetermined. V lost 2 bases and J lost 7, with 7 bases in between. The CDR3 length is 12 residues. Germline CDR1 is MNHNS and CDR2 is SASEGT. Treatment indicated: some 19 received Ad26.COV2.S at low or high dose, single or two shots; several received placebo; per-sample allocation not given. Repertoires come from day 63 after the first vaccine or placebo injection. Participants' vaccine, an Ad26 vector, delivered Wuhan-strain SARS-CoV-2 spike. The sample belongs to a study of Ad26.COV2.S vaccination and SARS-CoV-2 variants. Study results and caveats: Breadth measured for non-spike TCRs was similar across vaccine and placebo recipients.

Here immunoSEQ multiplex PCR was the method, and the copy in TCRdb shows in-frame clones only, minus some. The sample includes 380,000 or so clones, roughly 85% seen only once; the top ten take about 7.4%. The clonotype was recovered from a person aged 18-65 years who received the Ad26.COV2.S COVID-19 vaccine or a placebo. The gene calls are TRBV6-1 and TRBJ2-3; D not resolved. The sample here was peripheral blood, taken in a trial of Ad26.COV2.S vaccine versus placebo. For the CDR3, the DNA is TGTGCCAGCAGTGAACGGCGGCATACGCAGTATTTT. Translating it yields CASSERRHTQYF.